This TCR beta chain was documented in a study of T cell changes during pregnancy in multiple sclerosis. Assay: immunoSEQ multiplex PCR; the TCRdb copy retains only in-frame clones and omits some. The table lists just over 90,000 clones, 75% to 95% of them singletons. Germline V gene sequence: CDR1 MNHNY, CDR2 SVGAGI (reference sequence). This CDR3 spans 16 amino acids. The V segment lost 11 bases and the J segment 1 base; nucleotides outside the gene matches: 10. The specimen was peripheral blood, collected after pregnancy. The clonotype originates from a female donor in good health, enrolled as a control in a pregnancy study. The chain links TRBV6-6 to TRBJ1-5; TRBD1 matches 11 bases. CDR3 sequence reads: CAGGTGGIRSNQPQHF. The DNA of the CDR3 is TGTGCCGGCGGGACAGGGGGTATAAGGAGCAATCAGCCCCAGCATTTT.